This T cell receptor beta chain originates from a study of blood T cell repertoires in COVID-19. Study summary: From T cells, B-cell-depleted T cells, or PBMCs came the material, which was cDNA or gDNA.

V lost 0 bases to trimming and J lost 1 base, with 6 bases between them. The CDR3 has 14 amino acids. Germline lookup yields CDR1 MNHEY and CDR2 SVGAGI. Libraries were prepared by immunoSEQ multiplex PCR; TCRdb keeps only in-frame clonotypes and omits some of them. The table has 90,000 to 150,000 clones, under 90% seen once. The clonotype was recovered from a man aged 55 to 70 with acute or convalescent COVID-19. Sequencing was done on a sample of peripheral blood. The V gene is TRBV6-5, the J gene TRBJ1-1; D uncertain. The CDR3 sequence: CASSYSLANTEAFF. For the CDR3, the DNA is TGTGCCAGCAGTTACTCGTTAGCGAACACTGAAGCTTTCTTT.